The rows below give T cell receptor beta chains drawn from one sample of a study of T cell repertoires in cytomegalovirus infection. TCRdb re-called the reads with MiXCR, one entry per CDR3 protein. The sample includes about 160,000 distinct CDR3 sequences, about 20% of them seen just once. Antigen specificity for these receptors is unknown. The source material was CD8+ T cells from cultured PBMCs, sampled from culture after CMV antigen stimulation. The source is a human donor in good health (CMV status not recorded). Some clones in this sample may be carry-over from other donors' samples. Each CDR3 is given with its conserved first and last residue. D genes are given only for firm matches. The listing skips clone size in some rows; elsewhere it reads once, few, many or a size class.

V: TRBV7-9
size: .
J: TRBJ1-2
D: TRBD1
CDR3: CASSSGQDYGYTF

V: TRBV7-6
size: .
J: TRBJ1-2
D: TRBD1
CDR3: CASSPKDRGRGYTF

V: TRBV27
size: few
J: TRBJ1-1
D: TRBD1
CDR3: CASSYRGSAEAFF

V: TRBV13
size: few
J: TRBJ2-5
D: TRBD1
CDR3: CASSSGTGGGETQYF

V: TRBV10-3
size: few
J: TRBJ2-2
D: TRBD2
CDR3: CAISESLAGRTGELFF

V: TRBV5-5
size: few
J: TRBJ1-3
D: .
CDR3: CASSLGQAFSGNTIYF

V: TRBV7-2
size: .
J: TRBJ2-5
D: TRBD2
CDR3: CVSSLELADEETQYF

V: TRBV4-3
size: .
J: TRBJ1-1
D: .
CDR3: CASSQISTGNTEAFF

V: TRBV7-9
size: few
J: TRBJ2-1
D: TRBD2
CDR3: CASSSSSAGVSYNEQFF

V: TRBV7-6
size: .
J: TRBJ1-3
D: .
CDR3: CASSFGGAGNTIYF

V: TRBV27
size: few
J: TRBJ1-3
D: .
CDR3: CASRNNSGNTIYF

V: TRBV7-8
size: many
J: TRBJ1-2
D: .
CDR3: CASSVGPIYGYTF

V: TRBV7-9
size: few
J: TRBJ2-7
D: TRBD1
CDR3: CASSTGTGGYEQYF

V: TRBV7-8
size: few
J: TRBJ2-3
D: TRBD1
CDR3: CASSYRDRVYIDTQYF

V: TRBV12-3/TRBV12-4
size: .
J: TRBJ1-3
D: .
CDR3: CASTLGHISGNTIYF

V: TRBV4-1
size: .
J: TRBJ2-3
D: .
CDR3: CASSQDWGSPHTTDTQYF

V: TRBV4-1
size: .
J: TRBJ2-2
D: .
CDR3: CASSQDSRGSGELFF

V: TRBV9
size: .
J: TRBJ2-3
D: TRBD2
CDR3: CASSVATSGGRTDTQYF

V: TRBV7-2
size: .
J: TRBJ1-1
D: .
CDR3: CASSLVGAGGRSTEAFF

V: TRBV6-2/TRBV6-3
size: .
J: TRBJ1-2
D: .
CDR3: CASSAGTAAVYGYTF

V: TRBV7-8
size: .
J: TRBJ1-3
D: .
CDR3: CASTPSGGNTIYF

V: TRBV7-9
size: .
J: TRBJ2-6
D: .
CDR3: CASSPPSGANVLTF

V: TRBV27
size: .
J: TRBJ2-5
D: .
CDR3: CASSPTPGSGETQYF

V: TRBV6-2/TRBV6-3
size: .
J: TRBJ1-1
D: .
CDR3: CASSREVLNTEAFF

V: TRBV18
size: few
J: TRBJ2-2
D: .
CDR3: CASSPTVPNTGELFF

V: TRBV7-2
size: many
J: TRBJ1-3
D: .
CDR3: CASSLSWPEVGNTIYF

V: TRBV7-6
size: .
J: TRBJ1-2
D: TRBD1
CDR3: CASSPPRQGQNYGYTF

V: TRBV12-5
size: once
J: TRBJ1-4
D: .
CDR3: CASGVTEKTNEKLFF

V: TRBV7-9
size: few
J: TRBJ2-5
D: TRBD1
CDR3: CASSIGTGREKETQYF

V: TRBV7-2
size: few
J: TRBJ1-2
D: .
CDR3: CASSGGAPAIYGYTF

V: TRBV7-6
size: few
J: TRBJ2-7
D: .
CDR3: CASSLQGSEQYF

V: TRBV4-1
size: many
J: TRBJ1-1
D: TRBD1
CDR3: CASTGGGLTEAFF

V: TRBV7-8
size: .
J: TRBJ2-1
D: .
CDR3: CASGQRSYNEQFF